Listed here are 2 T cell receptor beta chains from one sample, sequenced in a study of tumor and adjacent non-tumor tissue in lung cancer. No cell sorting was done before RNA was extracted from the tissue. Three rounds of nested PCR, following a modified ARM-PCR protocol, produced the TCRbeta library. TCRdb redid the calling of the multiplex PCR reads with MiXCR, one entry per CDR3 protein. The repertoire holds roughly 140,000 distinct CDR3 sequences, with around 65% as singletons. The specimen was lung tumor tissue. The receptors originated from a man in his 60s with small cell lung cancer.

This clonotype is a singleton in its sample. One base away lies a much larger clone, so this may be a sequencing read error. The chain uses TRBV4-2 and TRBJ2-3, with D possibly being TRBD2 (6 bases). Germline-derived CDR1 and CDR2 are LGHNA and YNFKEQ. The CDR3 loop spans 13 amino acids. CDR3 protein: CARSHGGTDTQYF. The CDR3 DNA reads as TGTGCCAGGAGCCATGGAGGGACAGATACGCAGTATTTT.

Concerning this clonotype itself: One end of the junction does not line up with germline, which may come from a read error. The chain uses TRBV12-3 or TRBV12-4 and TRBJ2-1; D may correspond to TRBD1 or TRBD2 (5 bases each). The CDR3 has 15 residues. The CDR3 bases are TGTGCCAGCAGTTTTTGGGACGCCGGATCCAGTGAGCGGTTCTTC. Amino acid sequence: CASSFWDAGSSERFF.